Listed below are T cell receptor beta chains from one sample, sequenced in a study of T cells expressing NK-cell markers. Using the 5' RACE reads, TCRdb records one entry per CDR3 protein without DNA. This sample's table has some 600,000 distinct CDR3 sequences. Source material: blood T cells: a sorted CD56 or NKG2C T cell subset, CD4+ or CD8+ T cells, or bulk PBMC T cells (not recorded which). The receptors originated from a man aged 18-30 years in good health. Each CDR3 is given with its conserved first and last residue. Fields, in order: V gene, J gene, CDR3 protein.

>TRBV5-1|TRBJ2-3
CASTQGGYTDTQYF
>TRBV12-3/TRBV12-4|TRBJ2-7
CASSSTGTTTGEQYF
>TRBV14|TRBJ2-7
CASSQSRYEQYF
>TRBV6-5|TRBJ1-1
CASRPPGQGAAFF
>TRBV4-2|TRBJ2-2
CASSQREVGLVVAGELFF
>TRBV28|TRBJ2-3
CASSLWSGSSTDTQYF
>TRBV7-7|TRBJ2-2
CASIQRERAGELFF
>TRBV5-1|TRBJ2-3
CASSPRQASTDTQYF
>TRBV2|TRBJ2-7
CASRHDSGAYEQYF
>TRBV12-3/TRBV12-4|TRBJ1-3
CASSPPGGGPGNTIYF
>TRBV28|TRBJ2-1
CATRTPDSGRIQFF
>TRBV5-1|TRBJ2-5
CASSLAGARDETQYF
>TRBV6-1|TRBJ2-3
CASSVVDTQYF
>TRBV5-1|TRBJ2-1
CASSSQKLAGAYNEQFF
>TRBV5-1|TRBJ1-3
CASSPGQGAHSGNTIYF
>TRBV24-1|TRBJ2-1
CATSDPTLYNEQFF
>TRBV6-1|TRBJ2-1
CASNDAGQFNEQFF
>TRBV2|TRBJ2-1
CATTTSGRGEQFF
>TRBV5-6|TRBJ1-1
CASSLSTGNTEAFF
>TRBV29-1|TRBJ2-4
CSVERPSRAKNIQYF
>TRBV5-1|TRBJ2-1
CASSGGLAGSTYNEQFF
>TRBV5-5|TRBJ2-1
CASGLVLSEQFF
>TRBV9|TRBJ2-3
CASSVASSKDTQYF
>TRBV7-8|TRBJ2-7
CASKLGDRGPYEQYF
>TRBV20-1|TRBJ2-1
CSARDLAGVNEQFF
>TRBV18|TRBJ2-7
CASSQMTSFLYEQYF
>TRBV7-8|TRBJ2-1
CASSHPGSGSEQFF
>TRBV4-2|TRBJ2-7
CASSQVSFGLENNLYEQYF
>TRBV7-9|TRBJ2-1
CASRQGLAAYNEQFF
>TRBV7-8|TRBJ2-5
CASSFQGRLQETQYF
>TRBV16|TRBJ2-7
CASSQSVDEQYF
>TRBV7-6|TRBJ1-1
CASSSPGQGDMNTEAFF
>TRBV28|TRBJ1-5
CASRGYRDSDQPQHF
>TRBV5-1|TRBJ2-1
CASRGWTSGSEQFF
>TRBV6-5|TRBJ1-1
CASGKQVMNTEAFF
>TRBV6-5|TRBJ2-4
CASSYSPLDRQLAKNIQYF
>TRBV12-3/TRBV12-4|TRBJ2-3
CASSSRVQRTDTQYF
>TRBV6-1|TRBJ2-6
CASGRDTPSGANVLTF
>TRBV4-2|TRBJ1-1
CASSPRGSQTEAFF
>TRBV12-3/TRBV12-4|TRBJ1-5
CASSPDRGRGQPQHF
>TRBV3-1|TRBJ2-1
CASSLRGQGGSDEQFF
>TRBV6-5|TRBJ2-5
CASSSSGAAQETQYF
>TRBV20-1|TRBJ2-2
CSAMDSGSTGELFF
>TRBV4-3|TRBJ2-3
CASSQDSVDTQYF
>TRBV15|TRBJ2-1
CATSRDLGGRADNEQFF
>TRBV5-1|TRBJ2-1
CASRGLAARHEQFF
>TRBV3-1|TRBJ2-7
CASSQRPAGPSEQYF
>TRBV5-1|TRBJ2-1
CASSPTSTGMAYNEQFF
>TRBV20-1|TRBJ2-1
CSASRGRWGNEQFF
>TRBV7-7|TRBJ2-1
CASSLTASFYNEQFF
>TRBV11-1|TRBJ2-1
CASILLAGAAGEQFF
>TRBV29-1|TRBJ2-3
CGVQGVHTDTQYF
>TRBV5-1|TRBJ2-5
CASSLAFAGLETQYF